This T cell receptor (beta chain) was obtained from a study of CD8 T cells in ankylosing spondylitis. The CDR3 covers 14 residues. J lost 7 bases, V lost 0 bases, and 5 bases had no gene match. From germline, CDR1 is SGHKS and CDR2 YYEKEE (reference sequence). Study-level findings and limits: Certain motif variants had earlier appeared in reactive arthritis synovial fluid and blood. As reported, disease-linked clones showed significant enrichment in matched ankylosing spondylitis synovial fluid.

Making the TCR beta libraries involved quantitative 5'-RACE with molecular barcodes. From the 5' RACE reads, TCRdb called clonotypes with MiXCR, one entry per CDR3 protein. The sample includes about 360,000 distinct CDR3 sequences, approximately 22% of them seen just once. Note on this clonotype: Its antigen is unknown.

The receptor comes from a male donor with ankylosing spondylitis or in good health (not recorded which). This sequence joins TRBV5-5 and TRBJ2-5; TRBD2 aligns across 8 bases. Sequencing was performed on blood, either unsorted or a sorted T cell fraction (not recorded which). This CDR3 reads CASSLAGGAGTQYF. Written as DNA, the CDR3 is TGTGCCAGCAGCTTGGCCGGGGGGGCTGGGACCCAGTACTTC.